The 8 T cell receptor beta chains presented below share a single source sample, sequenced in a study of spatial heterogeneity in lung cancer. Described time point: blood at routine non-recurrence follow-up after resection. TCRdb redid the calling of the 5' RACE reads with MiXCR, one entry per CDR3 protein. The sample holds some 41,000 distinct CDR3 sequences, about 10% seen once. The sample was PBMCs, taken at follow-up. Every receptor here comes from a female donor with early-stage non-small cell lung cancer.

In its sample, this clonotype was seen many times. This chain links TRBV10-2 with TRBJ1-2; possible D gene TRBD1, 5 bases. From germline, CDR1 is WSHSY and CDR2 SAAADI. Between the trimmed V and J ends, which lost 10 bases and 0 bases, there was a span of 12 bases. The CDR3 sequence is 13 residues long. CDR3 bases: TGCGCCACGAAAGAGACAGCTAACTATGGCTACACCTTC. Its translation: CATKETANYGYTF.

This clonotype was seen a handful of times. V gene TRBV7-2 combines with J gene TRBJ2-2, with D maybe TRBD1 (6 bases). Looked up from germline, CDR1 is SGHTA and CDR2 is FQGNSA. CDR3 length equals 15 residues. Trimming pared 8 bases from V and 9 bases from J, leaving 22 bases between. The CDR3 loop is CASCAPGHPPRELFF. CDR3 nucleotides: TGTGCCAGCTGCGCGCCGGGACACCCTCCCCGGGAGCTGTTTTTT.

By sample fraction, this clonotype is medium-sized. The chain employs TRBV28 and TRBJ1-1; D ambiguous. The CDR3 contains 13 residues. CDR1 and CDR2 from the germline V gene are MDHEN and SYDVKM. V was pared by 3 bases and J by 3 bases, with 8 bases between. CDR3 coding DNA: TGTGCCAGCAGTTTGCGGTGGGACACTGAAGCTTTCTTT. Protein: CASSLRWDTEAFF. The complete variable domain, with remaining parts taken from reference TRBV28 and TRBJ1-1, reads DVKVTQSSRYLVKRTGEKVFLECVQDMDHENMFWYRQDPGLGLRLIYFSYDVKMKEKGDIPEGYSVSREKKERFSLILESASTNQTSMYLCASSLRWDTEAFFGQGTRLTVV.

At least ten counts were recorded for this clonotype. The CDR3 sequence: CASSAQGIANYGYTF. The CDR3, as DNA: TGTGCCAGTAGCGCCCAAGGGATAGCTAACTATGGCTACACCTTC. The chain links TRBV19 to TRBJ1-2; D is uncertain. The CDR3 loop spans 15 amino acids. The V gene lost 6 bases and the J gene lost 0 bases, with 14 bases spanning the gap. From germline, CDR1 is LNHDA and CDR2 SQIVND (reference sequence).

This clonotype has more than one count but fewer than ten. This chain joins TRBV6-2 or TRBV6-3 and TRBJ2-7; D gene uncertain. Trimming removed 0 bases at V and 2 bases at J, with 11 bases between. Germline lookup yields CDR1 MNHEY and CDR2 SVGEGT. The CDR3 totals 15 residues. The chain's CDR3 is CASSYSTTPAYEQYF. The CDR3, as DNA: TGTGCCAGCAGTTACTCCACAACACCCGCCTACGAGCAGTACTTC.

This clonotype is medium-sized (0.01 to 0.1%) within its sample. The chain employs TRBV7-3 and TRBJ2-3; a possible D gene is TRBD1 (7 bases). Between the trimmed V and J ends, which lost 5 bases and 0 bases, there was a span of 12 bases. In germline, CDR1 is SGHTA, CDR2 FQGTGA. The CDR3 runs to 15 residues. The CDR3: CASSRGTASTDTQYF. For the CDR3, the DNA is TGTGCCAGCAGCCGGGGGACAGCTAGCACAGATACGCAGTATTTT.

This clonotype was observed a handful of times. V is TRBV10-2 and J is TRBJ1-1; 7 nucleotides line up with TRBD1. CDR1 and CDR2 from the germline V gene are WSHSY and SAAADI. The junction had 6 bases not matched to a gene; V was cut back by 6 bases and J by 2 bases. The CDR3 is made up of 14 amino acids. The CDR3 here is CASREGAVNTEAFF. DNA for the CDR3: TGCGCCAGCAGGGAGGGGGCAGTTAACACTGAAGCTTTCTTT.

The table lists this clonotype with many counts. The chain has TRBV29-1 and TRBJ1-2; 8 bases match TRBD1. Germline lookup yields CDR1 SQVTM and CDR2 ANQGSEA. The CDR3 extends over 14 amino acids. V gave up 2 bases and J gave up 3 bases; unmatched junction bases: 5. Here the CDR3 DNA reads TGCAGCGTTGAAAGGGCAGGGGGCGACTATGGCTACACCTTC. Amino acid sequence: CSVERAGGDYGYTF.